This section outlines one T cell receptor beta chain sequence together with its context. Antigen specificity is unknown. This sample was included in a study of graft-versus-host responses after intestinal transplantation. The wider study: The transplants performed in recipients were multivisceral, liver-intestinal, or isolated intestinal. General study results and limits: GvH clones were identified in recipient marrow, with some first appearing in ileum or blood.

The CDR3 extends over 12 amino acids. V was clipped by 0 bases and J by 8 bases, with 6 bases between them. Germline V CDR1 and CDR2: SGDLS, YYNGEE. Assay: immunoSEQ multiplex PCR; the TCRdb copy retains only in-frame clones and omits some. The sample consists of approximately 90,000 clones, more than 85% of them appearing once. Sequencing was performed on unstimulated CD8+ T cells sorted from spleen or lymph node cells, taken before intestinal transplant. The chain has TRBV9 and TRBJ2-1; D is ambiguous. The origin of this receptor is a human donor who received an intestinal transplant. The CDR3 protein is CASSVGAYEQFF. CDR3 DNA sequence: TGTGCCAGCAGCGTAGGGGCGTATGAGCAGTTCTTC.